This passage covers 23 T cell receptor beta chains from one sample sequenced in a study of OX40 agonist ivuxolimab in advanced cancers. Sequenced by immunoSEQ multiplex PCR; TCRdb stores in-frame clones only, minus some. The sample lists 70,000 to 80,000 clones, roughly 90% occurring once. This sample comprised CD4+ or CD8+ T cells sorted from blood, obtained in a trial of the OX40 agonist ivuxolimab. The receptor source for this set is an adult with an advanced solid tumor such as melanoma, head and neck, liver or kidney cancer.

This clone has a handful of counts. The chain recombines TRBV10-3 with TRBJ1-2, with 7 bases identical to TRBD1. From germline, CDR1 is ENHRY and CDR2 SYGVKD. Losses at the gene ends were 2 bases for V and 7 bases for J; bases not matched to a gene: 4. The CDR3 has 13 amino acids. CDR3 sequence reads: CAISETQGSGYTF. The CDR3 nucleotides read TGTGCCATCAGTGAGACACAGGGGTCTGGCTACACCTTC.

The J gene is TRBJ2-5, the V gene TRBV5-1, with 7 bases lining up with TRBD2. V shed 7 bases, J shed 5 bases, and the junction held 11 bases outside the gene matches. The germline V gene has CDR1 SGHRS and CDR2 YFSETQ. This CDR3 spans 14 amino acids. Here the CDR3 DNA reads TGCGCCAGCGCTCCCCAGGGAGGGTGGGAGACCCAGTACTTC. Translating gives CASAPQGGWETQYF.

The V call is TRBV5-6, the J call TRBJ1-2; possibly TRBD1 for D (6 bases). The V gene's germline CDR1 is SGHDT and CDR2 YYEEEE. V gave up 1 base and J gave up 7 bases, with 11 bases separating them. CDR3 length: 13 residues. CDR3 in amino acids: CASSLMDSGGYTF. The CDR3, as DNA: TGTGCCAGCAGCTTGATGGACAGCGGTGGCTACACCTTC.

The chain recombines TRBV28 with TRBJ2-7; the D is unclear. V was trimmed by 6 bases and J by 2 bases, leaving 5 bases between them. Germline lookup yields CDR1 MDHEN and CDR2 SYDVKM. The CDR3 covers 11 residues. CDR3 sequence reads: CASSSPYEQYF. CDR3 nucleotide sequence: TGTGCCAGCAGCTCCCCCTACGAGCAGTACTTC.

The chain links TRBV4-2 to TRBJ2-7, with D tentatively TRBD2 (6 bases). Looked up from germline, CDR1 is LGHNA and CDR2 is YNFKEQ. The V and J ends lost 2 bases and 2 bases respectively, with 13 bases between them. The CDR3 contains 15 residues. The CDR3 protein is CASSQLKGLTYEQYF. The DNA for the CDR3 is TGTGCCAGCAGCCAACTCAAGGGACTGACCTACGAGCAGTACTTC.

This chain joins TRBV7-3 and TRBJ2-2, with a weak D call TRBD2 (6 bases). The V end was cut by 3 bases, the J end by 6 bases, with 8 bases between. The CDR3 is 13 residues long. Germline V gene lookup returns CDR1 SGHTA and CDR2 FQGTGA. The CDR3 DNA is TGTGCCAGCAGCTTCATAGCGGCCGGGGAGCTGTTTTTT. It codes for CASSFIAAGELFF.

This clone was counted between two and nine times. This chain connects TRBV27 to TRBJ2-3; 8 positions agree with TRBD1. There are 14 residues in the CDR3. V was pared by 3 bases and J by 6 bases, with 5 bases of the junction left unmatched. The germline V gene encodes CDR1 MNHEY and CDR2 SMNVEV (reference sequence). CDR3 sequence reads: CASSLDRVDDTQYF. CDR3 DNA: TGTGCCAGCAGTTTGGACAGGGTCGACGATACGCAGTATTTT.

The J gene is TRBJ2-1, the V gene TRBV18, with 10 bases lining up with TRBD2. Germline values: CDR1 KGHSH, CDR2 LQKENI. The CDR3 runs to 16 residues. The V gene end was trimmed by 2 bases and the J gene end by 8 bases; junction bases not matched to a gene: 9. CDR3 sequence (DNA): TGTGCCAGCTCACCAAGTTCGAGCGGGAGGGCCCATGAGCAGTTCTTC. It encodes CASSPSSSGRAHEQFF.

The CDR3 sequence is CASSEGPRQFF. For the CDR3, the DNA is TGTGCCAGCAGTGAAGGCCCCCGCCAGTTCTTC. This chain links TRBV6-1 with TRBJ2-1, with D uncertain. This CDR3 has 11 residues. V shed 1 base and J shed 13 bases, with 8 bases lying between them. From germline, CDR1 is MNHNS and CDR2 SASEGT.

The V and J genes are TRBV30 and TRBJ2-1; no clear D. V was clipped by 1 base and J by 8 bases, with 9 bases between them. The germline V gene has CDR1 GTSNPN and CDR2 SVGIG (reference sequence). The length of the CDR3 is 12 residues. CDR3 protein: CAWSASMDEQFF. The CDR3 DNA reads as TGTGCCTGGAGTGCTAGTATGGATGAGCAGTTCTTC.

V and J are TRBV5-1 and TRBJ2-3; 10 nucleotides agree with TRBD2. The V and J ends lost 1 base and 1 base, in that order; junction bases with no gene match: 6. The CDR3 covers 17 residues. Looked up from germline, CDR1 is SGHRS and CDR2 is YFSETQ. CDR3 sequence: CASSLSASGSGTDTQYF. CDR3 sequence (DNA): TGCGCCAGCAGCTTGTCGGCTAGCGGGAGTGGCACAGATACGCAGTATTTT. The full variable domain, with the rest looked up from reference TRBV5-1 and TRBJ2-3, is KAGVTQTPRYLIKTRGQQVTLSCSPISGHRSVSWYQQTPGQGLQFLFEYFSETQRNKGNFPGRFSGRQFSNSRSEMNVSTLELGDSALYLCASSLSASGSGTDTQYFGPGTRLTVL.

This rearrangement joins TRBV5-8 to TRBJ1-5, with D unresolved. Trimming removed 0 bases at V and 0 bases at J, with 13 bases between. Germline V gene lookup returns CDR1 SGHTS and CDR2 YDEGEE. CDR3 size: 17 residues. The CDR3 region is CASSLVSGGYSNQPQHF. Here the CDR3 DNA reads TGTGCCAGCAGCTTGGTATCTGGCGGCTATAGCAATCAGCCCCAGCATTTT.

The V call is TRBV19, the J call TRBJ1-4, with D maybe TRBD1 (5 bases). The CDR3 consists of 15 residues. The germline V gene has CDR1 LNHDA and CDR2 SQIVND (reference sequence). V lost 3 bases, J lost 12 bases, and 20 bases lay in between. The CDR3 coding sequence is TGTGCCAGTAGTATGGAGGGTGCCGCCAAAGGGGAACTGTTTTTT. Its translation is CASSMEGAAKGELFF.

This rearrangement joins TRBV7-2 to TRBJ2-1; D could derive from TRBD1 or TRBD2 (7 bases each). The CDR3 is 15 residues long. Trimming took off 5 bases at V and 4 bases at J, with 15 bases between the two ends. Germline-derived CDR1 and CDR2 are SGHTA and FQGNSA. As DNA, the CDR3 is TGTGCCAGCAGCCAAGGCAGGGGGGGTTACAATGAGCAGTTCTTC. Residues: CASSQGRGGYNEQFF. Using reference TRBV7-2 and TRBJ2-1 for the parts outside the CDR3, the full variable domain is GAGVSQSPSNKVTEKGKDVELRCDPISGHTALYWYRQSLGQGLEFLIYFQGNSAPDKSGLPSDRFSAERTGGSVSTLTIQRTQQEDSAVYLCASSQGRGGYNEQFFGPGTRLTVL.

The CDR3 reads CASRLTSGTDTQYF. For the CDR3, the DNA is TGTGCCAGCAGGCTAACTAGCGGCACAGATACGCAGTATTTT. The chain links TRBV11-2 to TRBJ2-3; TRBD2 matches at 7 bases. CDR1 is SGHAT and CDR2 is FQNNGV in the germline V gene. This CDR3 is built from 14 residues. With V trimmed by 6 bases and J by 1 base, 4 bases remained unmatched.

The CDR3 nucleotides read TGTGCCAGCAGTGATCGTAATGAGCAGTTCTTC. Encoded protein: CASSDRNEQFF. The rearrangement joins TRBV6-5 to TRBJ2-1, with unresolved D. CDR3 length: 11 residues. Trimming stripped 5 bases from V and 7 bases from J, with 6 bases between. Per the germline V gene, CDR1 is MNHEY and CDR2 is SVGAGI.

This clone was seen a single time. J is TRBJ2-1 and V is TRBV5-1; 9 bases agree with TRBD2. The CDR3 spans 12 residues. CDR1 SGHRS and CDR2 YFSETQ come from the germline V gene. The CDR3 DNA is TGCGCTTCGACTAGCGGACTTAATGAGCAGTTCTTC. This gives the protein CASTSGLNEQFF.

The chain carries TRBV15 and TRBJ2-3; the D gene is possibly TRBD1 (5 bases). Trimming pared 3 bases from V and 10 bases from J, leaving 8 bases between. The CDR3 loop spans 11 amino acids. CDR1 and CDR2 (germline): LNHNV, YYDKDF (reference sequence). The CDR3 DNA is TGTGCCACCAGCAGGGACATTGCGCAGTATTTT. Translation gives CATSRDIAQYF. Based on the CDR3 plus reference TRBV15 and TRBJ2-3, the full variable domain is DAMVIQNPRYQVTQFGKPVTLSCSQTLNHNVMYWYQQKSSQAPKLLFHYYDKDFNNEADTPDNFQSRRPNTSFCFLDIRSPGLGDTAMYLCATSRDIAQYFGPGTRLTVL.

The genes are TRBV9 and TRBJ2-1; 8 bases are a match to TRBD2. V was clipped by 4 bases and J by 5 bases; unmatched bases: 5. The germline CDR1 and CDR2 sequences are SGDLS and YYNGEE. This CDR3 is 14 amino acids long. The CDR3 bases are TGTGCCAGCAGCCCGGGAGGGCCCAACAATGAGCAGTTCTTC. It is translated as CASSPGGPNNEQFF.

This clone showed up just a few times. V gene TRBV2 combines with J gene TRBJ2-4, with D hard to call. Between the trimmed V and J ends, which lost 10 bases and 3 bases, there was a span of 13 bases. CDR1 and CDR2 from the germline V gene are SNHLY and FYNNEI. The CDR3 spans 13 residues. The CDR3 sequence is CATTAGGKNIQYF. The CDR3 DNA is TGTGCCACAACGGCAGGCGGCAAAAACATTCAGTACTTC.

The genes are TRBV29-1 and TRBJ1-1; 8 bases map to TRBD1. V lost 6 bases and J lost 5; bases outside the gene matches: 5. CDR1 is SQVTM, CDR2 ANQGSEA, per germline. The CDR3 is 12 residues long. The CDR3 sequence: CSVDRGETEAFF. The CDR3 coding sequence is TGCAGCGTCGACAGGGGTGAGACTGAAGCTTTCTTT. Variable domain in full (rest from reference TRBV29-1 and TRBJ1-1): SAVISQKPSRDICQRGTSLTIQCQVDSQVTMMFWYRQQPGQSLTLIATANQGSEATYESGFVIDKFPISRPNLTFSTLTVSNMSPEDSSIYLCSVDRGETEAFFGQGTRLTVV.

CDR3 nucleotides: TGCGCCAGCAGTATGGGTAGCTCCTACAATGAGCAGTTCTTC. Residues: CASSMGSSYNEQFF. The chain is built from TRBV5-1 and TRBJ2-1; unclear D gene. This CDR3 is 14 amino acids long. Germline CDR1 is SGHRS and CDR2 is YFSETQ. V lost 5 bases and J lost 0, with 9 bases in between. Using reference TRBV5-1 and TRBJ2-1 for the parts outside the CDR3, the full variable domain is KAGVTQTPRYLIKTRGQQVTLSCSPISGHRSVSWYQQTPGQGLQFLFEYFSETQRNKGNFPGRFSGRQFSNSRSEMNVSTLELGDSALYLCASSMGSSYNEQFFGPGTRLTVL.

Concerning this clone: An end of the junction differs from the germline gene, which may be a read error. The chain combines TRBV27 with TRBJ2-7, with 10 bases lining up with TRBD2. The CDR3 length is 11 residues. Germline V gene sequence: CDR1 MNHEY, CDR2 SMNVEV (reference sequence). The chain's CDR3 is CASRRSGRADF. CDR3 DNA sequence: TGTGCCAGCAGGAGGAGCGGGAGGGCCGACTTC.